This T cell receptor beta chain appears in the sequencing data of a study of T cell responses to AZD1222 COVID-19 vaccine. CDR3 size: 13 residues. Germline lookup yields CDR1 SGHRS and CDR2 YFSETQ. J was trimmed by 8 bases and V by 4 bases; bases with no gene match: 7. Overall study findings and caveats: Across spike, vaccine-associated CD4 TCRs were found, dominant at 160-218 and 743-854. Baseline seropositivity occurred in only a handful of AZD1222 recipients. Reportedly, nearly half of unique spike TCRs recognized epitopes outside B.1.351/B.1.1.7 mutations. Repertoires were collected only later (after the peak T cell response had occurred).

Assay: immunoSEQ multiplex PCR; the TCRdb copy retains only in-frame clones and omits some. The sample has hundreds of thousands of clones; 85% to 95% are singletons. Comment on this clone: What it recognizes is unknown.

The chain joins TRBV5-1 to TRBJ1-2; 8 nucleotides align to TRBD1. This TCR was sampled from an adult in good health. The sequences come from peripheral blood, collected on day 0 of MenACWY control vaccination. Here the CDR3 reads CASSQGQGYGYTF. Written as DNA, the CDR3 is TGCGCCAGCAGCCAAGGACAGGGCTACGGCTACACCTTC.